A single sample gave rise to the 10 T cell receptor beta chains below, sequenced in a study of T cell responses to AZD1222 COVID-19 vaccine (dated by TCRdb to the early 2020s). Library construction relied on the immunoSEQ multiplex PCR assay. The table was pulled from immuneACCESS by TCRdb, which kept in-frame rearrangements only. Such tables lose some clones; where checked, under half of the loss comes from unresolved V genes, and the rest has no known cause. The sample table contains fewer than 180,000 clones; only one count was recorded for approximately 94% of them. Over 0.95% of the sample rests with the top ten. The time point label, as the study defines it: baseline before first vaccination. This material consisted of peripheral blood, taken on day 0 of AZD1222 vaccination. These receptors were taken from an adult in good health.

The chain employs TRBV9 and TRBJ2-3; D gene unclear. Germline values: CDR1 SGDLS, CDR2 YYNGEE. The V end lost 4 bases, the J end lost 6 bases, and 18 bases lay between the germline ends. CDR3 length: 15 residues. DNA for the CDR3: TGTGCCAGCAGCCCTGGGTCGTTGTATGGGGATACGCAGTATTTT. Translating it yields CASSPGSLYGDTQYF. Using reference TRBV9 and TRBJ2-3 for the parts outside the CDR3, the full variable domain is DSGVTQTPKHLITATGQRVTLRCSPRSGDLSVYWYQQSLDQGLQFLIQYYNGEERAKGNILERFSAQQFPDLHSELNLSSLELGDSALYFCASSPGSLYGDTQYFGPGTRLTVL.

V is TRBV7-3 and J is TRBJ2-3; weak D call: TRBD2 (5 bases). The V end was cut by 2 bases, the J end by 5 bases, with 14 bases between. The germline V gene has CDR1 SGHTA and CDR2 FQGTGA. The CDR3 has 15 residues. For the CDR3, the DNA is TGTGCCAGCAGCTTAGCTAGCACCGCGAGAGATACGCAGTATTTT. It yields the protein CASSLASTARDTQYF. The full variable domain, in which reference TRBV7-3 and TRBJ2-3 provide the parts outside the CDR3, is GAGVSQTPSNKVTEKGKYVELRCDPISGHTALYWYRQSLGQGPEFLIYFQGTGAADDSGLPNDRFFAVRPEGSVSTLKIQRTERGDSAVYLCASSLASTARDTQYFGPGTRLTVL.

The CDR3 sequence: CASKRTAPDRTEAFF. The CDR3 DNA sequence: TGTGCCAGCAAAAGAACCGCCCCGGACCGCACTGAAGCTTTCTTT. The chain uses TRBV28 and TRBJ1-1; no clear D gene. The V end lost 7 bases, the J end lost 4 bases, and 19 bases lay between the germline ends. The CDR3 contains 15 residues. Germline-derived CDR1 and CDR2 are MDHEN and SYDVKM.

The chain employs TRBV19 and TRBJ2-6, with D possibly TRBD2 on 7 matching bases. This CDR3 is 18 amino acids long. Per the germline V gene, CDR1 is LNHDA and CDR2 is SQIVND (reference sequence). The V gene lost 7 bases and the J gene lost 1 base, with 20 bases spanning the gap. CDR3 DNA sequence: TGTGCCAGTACCACCCTCGCGGGGGCCCTTTCTGGGGCCAACGTCCTGACTTTC. Its translation is CASTTLAGALSGANVLTF. Looking up the rest from reference TRBV19 and TRBJ2-6 gives the full variable domain: DGGITQSPKYLFRKEGQNVTLSCEQNLNHDAMYWYRQDPGQGLRLIYYSQIVNDFQKGDIAEGYSVSREKKESFPLTVTSAQKNPTAFYLCASTTLAGALSGANVLTFGAGSRLTVL.

The genes are TRBV5-5 and TRBJ2-2; D ambiguous. This CDR3 region has 13 residues. Trimming took 2 bases from V and 5 from J, leaving 7 bases between them. Germline V lookup: CDR1 SGHKS, CDR2 YYEKEE (reference sequence). The CDR3 loop is CASSFSVTGELFF. CDR3 DNA: TGTGCCAGCAGCTTTTCTGTTACCGGGGAGCTGTTTTTT.

The chain recombines TRBV10-2 with TRBJ1-1; D remains ambiguous. The V gene lost 0 bases and the J gene lost 6 bases, with 8 bases spanning the gap. The CDR3 runs to 13 residues. The germline gives CDR1 WSHSY, CDR2 SAAADI. The CDR3 bases are TGCGCCAGCAGTGAGTCGACGATAGCTGAAGCTTTCTTT. This sequence encodes CASSESTIAEAFF.

The chain is built from TRBV6-5 and TRBJ1-6; D gene uncertain. The germline CDR1 and CDR2 sequences are MNHEY and SVGAGI. The V gene lost 7 bases and the J gene lost 9 bases, with 16 bases spanning the gap. This CDR3 is 14 amino acids long. CDR3 residues: CASTNRAGVSPLHF. In DNA form, the CDR3 reads TGTGCCAGCACTAATCGGGCAGGAGTTTCACCCCTCCACTTT.

The rearrangement links TRBV6-5 to TRBJ2-1, with TRBD2 identical over 9 bases. This CDR3 is 15 amino acids long. J was trimmed by 7 bases and V by 3 bases; bases with no gene match: 7. Germline V gene data show CDR1 as MNHEY and CDR2 as SVGAGI. CDR3 in amino acids: CASSYGSSGKNEQFF. Written as DNA, the CDR3 is TGTGCCAGCAGTTATGGGTCTAGCGGGAAAAATGAGCAGTTCTTC.

In regard to this clone: A read error may account for a junction end that differs from germline. The chain couples TRBV10-3 to TRBJ2-1, with D possibly matching TRBD1 (6 bases). This CDR3 has 12 residues. Looked up from germline, CDR1 is ENHRY and CDR2 is SYGVKD. CDR3 protein: CAISEGQFFLIF. CDR3 sequence (DNA): TGTGCCATCAGTGAGGGACAGTTTTTCCTAATCTTC.

V usage is TRBV7-6 and J usage is TRBJ1-5; D remains ambiguous. Germline V gives CDR1 SGHVS, CDR2 FNYEAQ. This CDR3 is built from 15 residues. Trimming stripped 3 bases from V and 0 bases from J, with 9 bases between. CDR3 amino acids: CASSLYGNSNQPQHF. In nucleotides, the CDR3 is TGTGCCAGCAGCTTGTACGGCAATAGCAATCAGCCCCAGCATTTT.